This TCR beta chain is from a study of radiation and T cells in renal cell carcinoma. The sample holds one count of this clone. Germline V gene sequence: CDR1 KGHSH, CDR2 LQKENI. Trimming cost V 3 bases and J 0 bases, with 9 bases left between them. The CDR3 spans 15 residues. Measured with immunoSEQ multiplex PCR; TCRdb has only the in-frame clones, and not every one. The sample lists about 86,000 clones, 70% to 90% seen once, with under 10% in the top ten. Time point indicated: blood 4 weeks post-SBRT, at nephrectomy. Treatment meaning: 15 Gy SBRT to primary tumor, nephrectomy 4 weeks later. This chain uses TRBV18 with TRBJ2-1; D is unclear. The TCR was taken from a man in his forties or fifties with renal cell carcinoma. The specimen comprised blood, sampled from a patient whose treatment included radiotherapy and nephrectomy. The CDR3 DNA sequence: TGTGCCAGCTCACCGGGATCGAACTCCTACAATGAGCAGTTCTTC. As protein: CASSPGSNSYNEQFF.